A single sample gave rise to the 24 T cell receptor beta chains below, sequenced in a study of CXCR3-negative and CXCR3-positive naive CD8 T cells. The method, 5' RACE with UMI labels, was used to prepare the TRB cDNA libraries. Reprocessing the 5' RACE reads, TCRdb reports a single entry for every CDR3 protein and omits DNA. The table lists 50,000 to 75,000 distinct CDR3 sequences. The material sequenced was naive CXCR3- CD8+ T cells from blood. Regarding subset: CD45RO-CCR7+CD27+CD95- naive CD8+ T cells lacking CXCR3 (TNR3-). The receptor set was obtained from a human donor in good health. Some clones in this sample may be carry-over from other donors' samples.

The chain carries TRBV4-2 and TRBJ2-7; TCRdb indicates TRBD1, and absent DNA this call remains unverified. The CDR3 is 15 residues long. The germline CDR1 and CDR2 sequences are LGHNA and YNFKEQ. The CDR3 sequence is CASSQDTTASYEQYF.

This chain joins TRBV7-9 and TRBJ1-1; TCRdb gives TRBD1 as the D gene, but with no DNA this cannot be confirmed. The CDR3 is 16 amino acids. Germline V gives CDR1 SEHNR, CDR2 FQNEAQ (reference sequence). The CDR3 is CASSLARQGMNTEAFF.

The V and J genes are TRBV19 and TRBJ2-1; no DNA is available, so the TRBD1 call from TCRdb remains unchecked. This CDR3 comprises 12 residues. Germline values: CDR1 LNHDA, CDR2 SQIVND (reference sequence). The CDR3 loop reads CARAAGGYEQFF.

The CDR3: CASSERGSSYEQYF. This chain links TRBV6-2 or TRBV6-3 with TRBJ2-7; lacking DNA, the TRBD2 call made by TCRdb goes unchecked. The CDR3 runs to 14 residues. Germline assignment: CDR1 MNHEY and CDR2 SVGEGT.

The chain employs TRBV7-6 and TRBJ1-1; with no DNA, the TCRdb D assignment of TRBD1 cannot be verified. CDR1 is SGHVS, CDR2 FNYEAQ, per germline. This CDR3 contains 15 residues. CDR3 in amino acids: CASSAVTAMNTEAFF.

The V call is TRBV29-1, the J call TRBJ2-7; TCRdb proposes TRBD2, but this gene call is untestable without DNA. CDR1 and CDR2 (germline): SQVTM, ANQGSEA. The CDR3 is made up of 11 amino acids. The CDR3 sequence is CSVKEGYEQYF.

This sequence joins TRBV12-3 or TRBV12-4 and TRBJ1-1; the TRBD1 assignment by TCRdb is unverifiable without DNA. The CDR3 length is 14 residues. CDR3 sequence: CASSLTGANTEAFF.

The chain recombines TRBV5-5 with TRBJ2-1; the D call from TCRdb, TRBD2, cannot be confirmed without DNA. Germline assignment: CDR1 SGHKS and CDR2 YYEKEE (reference sequence). The CDR3 covers 14 residues. CDR3 sequence reads: CASSLVAGGDEQFF.

The chain carries TRBV12-3 or TRBV12-4 and TRBJ2-5; the TCRdb D gene call, TRBD1, has no DNA to confirm it. The CDR3 extends over 14 amino acids. The CDR3 reads CASSPTGPRETQYF.

The V and J genes are TRBV27 and TRBJ1-1. The CDR3 contains 15 residues. Per the germline V gene, CDR1 is MNHEY and CDR2 is SMNVEV (reference sequence). The CDR3 spells CASSPNHEMNTEAFF.

The rearrangement links TRBV29-1 to TRBJ2-5; TCRdb picks TRBD1, but there is no DNA to check that call. The germline V gene has CDR1 SQVTM and CDR2 ANQGSEA. The CDR3 runs 15 residues. CDR3 protein: CSVEGETGGQETQYF.

The chain recombines TRBV7-9 with TRBJ1-1. The CDR3 covers 14 residues. The V gene's germline CDR1 is SEHNR and CDR2 FQNEAQ (reference sequence). The chain's CDR3 is CASTALSYRHEAFF.

The CDR3 spells CSVRPGGSADTQYF. V gene TRBV29-1 combines with J gene TRBJ2-3; TCRdb outputs TRBD1, but without DNA this stays unchecked. Germline V lookup: CDR1 SQVTM, CDR2 ANQGSEA. The CDR3 spans 14 residues.

This rearrangement joins TRBV11-3 to TRBJ2-7; TCRdb names TRBD2, which stays unverified in the absence of DNA. The CDR3 sequence is 14 residues long. Looked up from germline, CDR1 is SGHNT and CDR2 is YENEEA. CDR3 residues: CASSLSGLSYEQYF.

This chain connects TRBV12-3 or TRBV12-4 to TRBJ2-5; TCRdb's assignment of TRBD1 cannot be checked, as there is no DNA. The length of the CDR3 is 16 residues. The CDR3 sequence is CASSFHDTGVQETQYF.

J is TRBJ2-3 and V is TRBV5-5; TCRdb outputs TRBD1, but without DNA this stays unchecked. Germline-derived CDR1 and CDR2 are SGHKS and YYEKEE (reference sequence). The CDR3 has 17 amino acids. The CDR3 sequence is CASRGASSSGYTDTQYF.

The rearrangement uses TRBV7-9 and TRBJ2-7. The CDR3 is 12 residues long. Germline values: CDR1 SEHNR, CDR2 FQNEAQ (reference sequence). The CDR3 spells CASSRTDLEQYF. The full variable domain, completed using reference TRBV7-9 and TRBJ2-7, is DTGVSQNPRHKITKRGQNVTFRCDPISEHNRLYWYRQTLGQGPEFLTYFQNEAQLEKSRLLSDRFSAERPKGSFSTLEIQRTEQGDSAMYLCASSRTDLEQYFGPGTRLTVT.

CDR3 loop: CASRGAGTDVSEQFF. The V gene is TRBV5-6, the J gene TRBJ2-1; TCRdb selects TRBD1, and the lack of DNA leaves this call unchecked. The CDR3 consists of 15 residues. Per the germline V gene, CDR1 is SGHDT and CDR2 is YYEEEE. Together with reference TRBV5-6 and TRBJ2-1, the CDR3 gives the full variable domain: DAGVTQSPTHLIKTRGQQVTLRCSPKSGHDTVSWYQQALGQGPQFIFQYYEEEERQRGNFPDRFSGHQFPNYSSELNVNALLLGDSALYLCASRGAGTDVSEQFFGPGTRLTVL.

This rearrangement joins TRBV19 to TRBJ2-3; lacking DNA, the TRBD2 call made by TCRdb goes unchecked. The CDR3 sequence is 17 residues long. Germline V lookup: CDR1 LNHDA, CDR2 SQIVND (reference sequence). The CDR3 loop reads CASSTGTRSMDKDTQYF. Drawing the rest from reference TRBV19 and TRBJ2-3, the complete variable domain is DGGITQSPKYLFRKEGQNVTLSCEQNLNHDAMYWYRQDPGQGLRLIYYSQIVNDFQKGDIAEGYSVSREKKESFPLTVTSAQKNPTAFYLCASSTGTRSMDKDTQYFGPGTRLTVL.

V and J are TRBV12-3 or TRBV12-4 and TRBJ1-1; TCRdb gives TRBD1 as the D gene, but with no DNA this cannot be confirmed. This CDR3 contains 15 residues. The CDR3 loop reads CASKRDRGWNTEAFF.

The chain couples TRBV7-9 to TRBJ2-5. Germline-derived CDR1 and CDR2 are SEHNR and FQNEAQ (reference sequence). The CDR3 has 11 residues. CDR3 sequence reads: CASKGTETQYF. Looking up the rest from reference TRBV7-9 and TRBJ2-5 gives the full variable domain: DTGVSQNPRHKITKRGQNVTFRCDPISEHNRLYWYRQTLGQGPEFLTYFQNEAQLEKSRLLSDRFSAERPKGSFSTLEIQRTEQGDSAMYLCASKGTETQYFGPGTRLLVL.

The V and J genes are TRBV20-1 and TRBJ2-5; TCRdb's D call, TRBD1, is unchecked because there is no DNA. This CDR3 comprises 15 residues. Looked up from germline, CDR1 is DFQATT and CDR2 is SNEGSKA (reference sequence). CDR3 sequence reads: CSAREGRGGQETQYF.

This chain uses TRBV11-1 with TRBJ2-3; without DNA, the TCRdb call of TRBD1 cannot be checked. Germline CDR1 is SGHAT and CDR2 is FQDESV (reference sequence). The CDR3 contains 15 residues. The CDR3 sequence: CASSPEWGHTDTQYF.

The CDR3 loop reads CASSRDGGNTEAFF. The chain links TRBV5-4 to TRBJ1-1; no DNA is available, so the TRBD1 call from TCRdb remains unchecked. This CDR3 is 14 amino acids long. The germline CDR1 and CDR2 sequences are SGHNT and YYREEE (reference sequence).